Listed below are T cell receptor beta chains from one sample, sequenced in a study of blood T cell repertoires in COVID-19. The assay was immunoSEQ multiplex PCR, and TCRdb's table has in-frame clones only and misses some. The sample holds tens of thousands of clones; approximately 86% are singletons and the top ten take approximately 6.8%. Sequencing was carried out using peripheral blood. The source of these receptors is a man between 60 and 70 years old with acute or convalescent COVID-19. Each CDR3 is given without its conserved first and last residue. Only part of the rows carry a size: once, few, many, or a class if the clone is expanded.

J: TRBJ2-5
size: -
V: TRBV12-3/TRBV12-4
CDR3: ASSSDRDQY

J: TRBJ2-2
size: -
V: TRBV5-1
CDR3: ASSLTGEITGELF

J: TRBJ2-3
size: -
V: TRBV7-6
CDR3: ASSLVTGSTDTQY

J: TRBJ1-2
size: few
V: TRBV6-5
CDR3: ASSYKGGYT

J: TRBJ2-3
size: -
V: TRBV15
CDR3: ATSREVRGTDTQY

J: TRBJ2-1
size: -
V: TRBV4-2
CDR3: ASSQDLTSSYNEQF

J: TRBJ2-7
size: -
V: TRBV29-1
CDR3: SVGLVAGAYYEQY

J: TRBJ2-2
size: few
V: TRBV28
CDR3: ASSFAGRNTGELF

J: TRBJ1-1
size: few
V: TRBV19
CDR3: ASSINSGKMTEAF

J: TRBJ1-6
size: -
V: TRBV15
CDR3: ATSRDGFPGNSLH

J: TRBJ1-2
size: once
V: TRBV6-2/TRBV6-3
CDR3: ASSHNPRRPNYGYT

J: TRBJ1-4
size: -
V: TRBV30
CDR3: AWRGTGRGEKLF

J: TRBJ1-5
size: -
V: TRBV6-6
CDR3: ASSYMGASNQPQH

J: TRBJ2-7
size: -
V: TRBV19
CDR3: ASSYSGFYEQY

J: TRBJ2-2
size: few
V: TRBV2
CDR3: ASRAGETGELF